Listed here are 5 T cell receptor beta chains from one sample, sequenced in a study of blood T cell repertoires in COVID-19. Sequenced by immunoSEQ multiplex PCR; TCRdb stores in-frame clones only, minus some. The sample holds 500,000 or so clones, roughly 90% seen once. Sequencing was done on a sample of PBMCs or T cells enriched from blood (not recorded which). The receptors stem from a woman aged 18-35 years who had recovered from COVID-19.

The V gene is TRBV7-8, the J gene TRBJ1-5; D is uncertain. The CDR3 sequence is 13 residues long. The germline CDR1 and CDR2 sequences are SGHVS and FQNEAQ. Deletions cut 5 bases from V and 4 bases from J, with 9 bases between. This chain's CDR3 is CASSLDKNQPQHF. The CDR3 DNA reads as TGTGCCAGCAGCCTCGACAAGAATCAGCCCCAGCATTTT. Drawing the rest from reference TRBV7-8 and TRBJ1-5, the complete variable domain is GAGVSQSPRYKVAKRGQDVALRCDPISGHVSLFWYQQALGQGPEFLTYFQNEAQLDKSGLPSDRFFAERPEGSVSTLKIQRTQQEDSAVYLCASSLDKNQPQHFGDGTRLSIL.

The rearrangement links TRBV19 to TRBJ2-3, with a weak D call TRBD2 (6 bases). The V end was cut by 7 bases, the J end by 1 base, with 12 bases between. Germline V gene sequence: CDR1 LNHDA, CDR2 SQIVND (reference sequence). The CDR3 length is 14 residues. The CDR3 here is CASNMGGGTDTQYF. The CDR3 region has the DNA TGTGCCAGTAATATGGGGGGTGGCACAGATACGCAGTATTTT.

The chain links TRBV7-9 to TRBJ1-4, with 7 bases that match TRBD1. J was trimmed by 6 bases and V by 8 bases; bases with no gene match: 12. This CDR3 contains 15 residues. Germline V lookup: CDR1 SEHNR, CDR2 FQNEAQ (reference sequence). The CDR3 DNA sequence: TGTGCCAGCCAAATTAGACAGGGTCCGGATGAAAAACTGTTTTTT. Translated, it gives CASQIRQGPDEKLFF.

Concerning this clone itself: Relative to the germline gene, one junction end is altered; a read error may explain this. The sample carries other DNA sequences with the same CDR3. The genes are TRBV5-6 and TRBJ1-2, with TRBD1 identical over 9 bases. CDR3 length: 15 amino acids. Germline-derived CDR1 and CDR2 are SGHDT and YYEEEE. DNA of the CDR3: TGTGCCAGTAGCTTGGCGTGGGGACAGGGTTATGGCTACACCTTC. Residues: CASSLAWGQGYGYTF.

This clone was picked up one time. The chain links TRBV27 to TRBJ2-7; the D is unclear. Trimming took off 0 bases at V and 2 bases at J, with 8 bases between the two ends. The germline V gene encodes CDR1 MNHEY and CDR2 SMNVEV (reference sequence). This CDR3 has 14 amino acids. The CDR3 reads CASSLSIGAYEQYF. The CDR3 bases are TGTGCCAGCAGTTTATCGATAGGAGCCTACGAGCAGTACTTC.